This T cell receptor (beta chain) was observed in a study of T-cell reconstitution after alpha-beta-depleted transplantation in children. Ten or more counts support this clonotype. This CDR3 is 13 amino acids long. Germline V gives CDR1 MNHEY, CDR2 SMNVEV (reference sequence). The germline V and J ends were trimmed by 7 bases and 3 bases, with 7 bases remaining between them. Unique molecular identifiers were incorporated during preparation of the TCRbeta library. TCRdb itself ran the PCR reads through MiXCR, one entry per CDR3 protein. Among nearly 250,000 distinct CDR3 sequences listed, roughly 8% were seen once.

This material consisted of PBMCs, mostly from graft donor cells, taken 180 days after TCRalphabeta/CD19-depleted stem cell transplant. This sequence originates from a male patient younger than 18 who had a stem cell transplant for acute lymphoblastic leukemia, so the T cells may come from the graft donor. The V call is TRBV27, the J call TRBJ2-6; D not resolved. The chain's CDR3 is CASTSDGANVLTF. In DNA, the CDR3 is TGTGCCAGCACCTCAGATGGGGCCAACGTCCTGACTTTC.